This TCR beta chain was captured by sequencing in a study of T cell changes during pregnancy in multiple sclerosis. After removal of 0 bases from V and 2 bases from J, the junction contained 14 bases not matched to a gene. The CDR3 is 19 residues long. Germline V gene lookup returns CDR1 SGHAT and CDR2 FQNNGV. The table came from immunoSEQ multiplex PCR; TCRdb's copy has only in-frame clones and leaves some out. The sample records about 97,000 clones, less than 95% being singletons. This chain connects TRBV11-2 to TRBJ2-3, with TRBD2 identical over 7 bases. The specimen was peripheral blood, collected in the second trimester of pregnancy. This sequence originates from a female donor in good health, enrolled as a control in a pregnancy study. The chain's CDR3 is CASSLDGVGLAGSTDTQYF. In DNA, the CDR3 is TGTGCCAGCAGCTTAGATGGGGTCGGATTAGCGGGCTCCACAGATACGCAGTATTTT.